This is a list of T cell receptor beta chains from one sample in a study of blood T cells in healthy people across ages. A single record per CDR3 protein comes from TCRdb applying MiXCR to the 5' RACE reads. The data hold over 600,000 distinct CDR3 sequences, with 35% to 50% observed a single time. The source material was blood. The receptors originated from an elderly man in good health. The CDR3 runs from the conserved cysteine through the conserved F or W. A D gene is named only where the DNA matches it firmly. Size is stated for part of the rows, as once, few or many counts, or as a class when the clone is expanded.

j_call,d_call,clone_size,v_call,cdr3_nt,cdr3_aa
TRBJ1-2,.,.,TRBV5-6,TGTGCCAGCAGCTTGGTGGGGACTAACTATGGCTACACCTTC,CASSLVGTNYGYTF
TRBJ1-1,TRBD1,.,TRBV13,TGTGCCAGCAGCTCGGGACAGGTCTCTGCTTTCTTT,CASSSGQVSAFF
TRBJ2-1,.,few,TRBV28,TGTGCCAGCTCCCAGCGAAGGAGTAGGGATGAGCAGTTCTTC,CASSQRRSRDEQFF
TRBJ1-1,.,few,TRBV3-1,TGTGCCAGCAGCCAAGGCTTCCAATCCACTGAAGCTTTCTTT,CASSQGFQSTEAFF
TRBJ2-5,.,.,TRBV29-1,TGCAGCGTTGAAGATTGGGTAGACAATGAGCAGTACTTC,CSVEDWVDNEQYF
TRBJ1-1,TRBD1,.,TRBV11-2,TGTGCCAGCCGACCTTCCGGGACAGGGGGCCAAGCTTTCTTT,CASRPSGTGGQAFF
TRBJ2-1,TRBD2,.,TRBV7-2,TGTGCCAGCAGCTTAGCCCCCGTAGCGGGGCTGGGGGACAATGAGCAGTTCTTC,CASSLAPVAGLGDNEQFF
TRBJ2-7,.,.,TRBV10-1,TGCGCCAGCAGTGAGATCCCGGGGGAGGAGCAGTACTTC,CASSEIPGEEQYF
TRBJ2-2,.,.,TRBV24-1,TGTGCCACCAGTGATTCGGACAGAGGGGAGCTGTTTTTT,CATSDSDRGELFF
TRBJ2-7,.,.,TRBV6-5,TGTGCCAGCAGAAAGGAGTTCGCCCGGCTCTACGAGCAGTACTTC,CASRKEFARLYEQYF
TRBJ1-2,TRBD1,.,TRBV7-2,TGTGCCAGCAGCCCCGGGACAGGGGGTTATGGCTACACCTTC,CASSPGTGGYGYTF
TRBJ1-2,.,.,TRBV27,TGTGCCAGCAGTCCCCGGGACCTCGGGCGGTATGGCTACACCTTC,CASSPRDLGRYGYTF
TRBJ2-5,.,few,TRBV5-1,TGCGCCAGCAGCTTGGTTCCAGCAACCCAAGAGACCCAGTACTTC,CASSLVPATQETQYF
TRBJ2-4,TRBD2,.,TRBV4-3,TGCGCCAGCAGCCCAGTGGGGGGGACCAAAAACATTCAGTACTTC,CASSPVGGTKNIQYF
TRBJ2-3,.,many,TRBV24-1,TGTGCCACCAGTGACGGGAATACAGATACGCAGTATTTT,CATSDGNTDTQYF
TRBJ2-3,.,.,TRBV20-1,TGCAGTGCTAGAGATCTCGGAACAGACACAGATACGCAGTATTTT,CSARDLGTDTDTQYF
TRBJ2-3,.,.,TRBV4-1,TGCGCCAGCAGCTCACGAGAGACAGATACGCAGTATTTT,CASSSRETDTQYF
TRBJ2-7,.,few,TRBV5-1,TGCGCCAGCCAGCTTGGAAGTAGCGAGTATTACGAGCAGTACTTC,CASQLGSSEYYEQYF
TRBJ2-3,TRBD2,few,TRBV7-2,TGTGCCAGCAGCGACCACGATATTAGCGGGAACCCAGATACGCAGTATTTT,CASSDHDISGNPDTQYF
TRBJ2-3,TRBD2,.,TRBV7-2,TGTGCCAGCAGCTTTCCGATGACTAGCGGGGGGGCGGGAACAGAGACGCAGTATTTT,CASSFPMTSGGAGTETQYF
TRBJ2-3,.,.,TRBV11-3,TGTGCCAGCAGCTTGTCAACAGGGCGCGGATCAGATACGCAGTATTTT,CASSLSTGRGSDTQYF
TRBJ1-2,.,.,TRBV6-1,TGTGCCAGCAGTGATGCCGGTTTGGGAGTCTACACCTTC,CASSDAGLGVYTF
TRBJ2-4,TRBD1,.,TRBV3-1,TGTGCCAGCAGCAAGACAGGGGACATTCAGTACTTC,CASSKTGDIQYF
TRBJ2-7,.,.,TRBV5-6,TGTGCCAGCAGCGAGGCTCAGGGATGGGAGACCCAGAACTTC,CASSEAQGWETQNF
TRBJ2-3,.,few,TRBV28,TGTGCCAGCAGTCCGAATCGTCCTACGCAGTATTTT,CASSPNRPTQYF
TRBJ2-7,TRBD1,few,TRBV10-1,TGCGCCAGCAGCCAAGGACAGGGTTCGGGATCCTACGAGCAGTACTTC,CASSQGQGSGSYEQYF
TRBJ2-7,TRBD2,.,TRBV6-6,TGTGCCAGCAGTTCCCCGGGACTAGCGCCTTCCTACGAGCAGTACTTC,CASSSPGLAPSYEQYF
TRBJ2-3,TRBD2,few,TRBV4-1,TGCGCCAGCAGCCAAGCGGGGGGGTTTAGCACAGATACGCAGTATTTT,CASSQAGGFSTDTQYF
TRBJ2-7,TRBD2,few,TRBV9,TGTGCCAGCAGCGTTGGGACTAGCGGGGGGGGCAATGAGCAGTACTTC,CASSVGTSGGGNEQYF
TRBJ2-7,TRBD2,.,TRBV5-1,TGCGCCAGCAGCCCGGGACTAGCGGGAGGGATCCACGAGCAGTACTTC,CASSPGLAGGIHEQYF
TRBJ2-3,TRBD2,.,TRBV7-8,TGTGCCAGCAGCTTAGCTCAGCGGGGAACAGATACGCAGTATTTT,CASSLAQRGTDTQYF
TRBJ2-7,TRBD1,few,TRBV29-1,TGCAGCGTTGATTCGGGACAGGGCTTCTCCTACGAGCAGTACTTC,CSVDSGQGFSYEQYF
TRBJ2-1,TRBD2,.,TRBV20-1,TGCAGTGCTAGAGAGGCCCTAGCGGGAGACTACAATGAGCAGTTCTTC,CSAREALAGDYNEQFF
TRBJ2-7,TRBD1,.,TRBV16,TGTGCCAGCAGCCAAAACAGGGGGCCAAAGGACGAGCAGTACTTC,CASSQNRGPKDEQYF
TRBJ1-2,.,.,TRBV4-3,TGCGCCAGCAGCCCACACTATGACCCGGGACGTTTTTATGGCTACACCTTC,CASSPHYDPGRFYGYTF
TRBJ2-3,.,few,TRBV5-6,TGTGCCAGCAGCGATCAACCAGGGGGGGCTGAAGATACGCAGTATTTT,CASSDQPGGAEDTQYF
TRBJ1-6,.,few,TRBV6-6,TGTGCCAGCAGTTCGGGGGGTTCACCCCTCCACTTT,CASSSGGSPLHF
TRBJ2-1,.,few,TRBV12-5,TGTGCTAGTGGTTCCGGGGTTTACAATGAGCAGTTCTTC,CASGSGVYNEQFF
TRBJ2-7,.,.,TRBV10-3,TGTGCCATTTCCCGGGACATGTATGGTGAGCAGTACTTC,CAISRDMYGEQYF
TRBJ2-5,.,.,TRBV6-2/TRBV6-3,TGTGCCAGCCGTAAGAACCTGGGTCAAGAGACCCAGTACTTC,CASRKNLGQETQYF
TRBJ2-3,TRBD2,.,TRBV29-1,TGCAGCGTTGTTGGTTGGGCGGGAGGAGTAGATATGCAGTATTTT,CSVVGWAGGVDMQYF
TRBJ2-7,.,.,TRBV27,TGTGCCAGCAGTTTACGGGTTGCGGGGAAGTACGAGCAGTACTTC,CASSLRVAGKYEQYF
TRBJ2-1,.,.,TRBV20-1,TGCAGTGCTAGAGTTGGGACCATTGGGAGTTCCTACAATGAGCAGTTCTTC,CSARVGTIGSSYNEQFF
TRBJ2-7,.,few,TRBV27,TGTGCCAGCAGTTTAACATGGGTAGCAAGCTACGAGCAGTACTTC,CASSLTWVASYEQYF
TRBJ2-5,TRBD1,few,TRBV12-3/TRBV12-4,TGTGCCAGCAGTGCCCAACAGGGGGCTGGGGAGACCCAGTACTTC,CASSAQQGAGETQYF
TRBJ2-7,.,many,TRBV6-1,TGTGCCAGCAGTGAATTCACCACTTCGGGCTACGAGCAGTACTTC,CASSEFTTSGYEQYF
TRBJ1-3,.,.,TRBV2,TGTGCCAGCAGTGAGGAGAAGCAACCCTCTGGGAACACCATATATTTT,CASSEEKQPSGNTIYF
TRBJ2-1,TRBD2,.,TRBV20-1,TGCAGTGCGCGGACTAGCGGGACAGACTTCTACAATGAGCAGTTCTTC,CSARTSGTDFYNEQFF
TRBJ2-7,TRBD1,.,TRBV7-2,TGTGCCAGCAGCTTAGCGTATTCGGGACAGGGTTTGTACGAGCAGTACTTC,CASSLAYSGQGLYEQYF
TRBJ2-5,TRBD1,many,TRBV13,TGTGCCAGCAGTGCAAACAGGGGGCGGATAGAAGAGACCCAGTACTTC,CASSANRGRIEETQYF